These 24 T cell receptor beta chains were sequenced from one sample in a study of T-cell memory formation after mild COVID-19. TCRdb redid the calling of the 5' RACE reads with MiXCR, one entry per CDR3 protein. Among around 210,000 distinct CDR3 sequences listed, more than 8% were seen once. Input material: PBMCs or a T cell subset sorted from them (not recorded which). The receptors come from a man between 18 and 35 years old who had mild COVID-19 (a few samples of this study predate the infection). Cell type and time point are not known.

This chain joins TRBV20-1 and TRBJ2-7, with TRBD1 matching over 7 bases. The V and J ends lost 6 bases and 0 bases, in that order; junction bases with no gene match: 14. Germline values: CDR1 DFQATT, CDR2 SNEGSKA (reference sequence). CDR3 length: 16 residues. The CDR3: CSASFLTGPFSYEQYV. CDR3 nucleotide sequence: TGCAGTGCCTCCTTCCTGACAGGGCCCTTCTCCTACGAGCAGTACGTC.

This clonotype was recorded a few times. The chain uses TRBV12-3 or TRBV12-4 and TRBJ2-1, with D maybe TRBD2 (6 bases). V gave up 3 bases and J gave up 6 bases, with 12 bases separating them. The CDR3 is 14 residues long. The CDR3 nucleotides are TGTGCCAGCAGTTTGGGGGGTTTTTTCAATGAGCAGTTCTTC. As protein: CASSLGGFFNEQFF.

This clonotype was counted many times. This chain links TRBV7-2 with TRBJ2-5; D could derive from TRBD1 or TRBD2 (5 bases each). V lost 2 bases to trimming and J lost 1 base, with 8 bases between them. This CDR3 spans 14 amino acids. Germline V gives CDR1 SGHTA, CDR2 FQGNSA. CDR3 in amino acids: CASSLTGAQETQYF. The CDR3 nucleotides are TGTGCCAGCAGCTTAACCGGGGCCCAAGAGACCCAGTACTTC. Using reference TRBV7-2 and TRBJ2-5 for the parts outside the CDR3, the full variable domain is GAGVSQSPSNKVTEKGKDVELRCDPISGHTALYWYRQSLGQGLEFLIYFQGNSAPDKSGLPSDRFSAERTGGSVSTLTIQRTQQEDSAVYLCASSLTGAQETQYFGPGTRLLVL.

In this sample, this clonotype turned up a few times. The genes are TRBV15 and TRBJ2-7; 10 nucleotides align to TRBD2. The junction had 11 bases not matched to a gene; V was cut back by 3 bases and J by 6 bases. Germline lookup yields CDR1 LNHNV and CDR2 YYDKDF (reference sequence). The CDR3 extends over 16 amino acids. The DNA of the CDR3 is TGTGCCACCAGCAGGGTCACTCTAGCGGGGGAAGCCGAGCAGTACTTC. Translation: CATSRVTLAGEAEQYF.

This clonotype was seen only a few times. The CDR3 loop is CASSPQAGVYNEQFF. The CDR3 bases are TGTGCCAGCAGCCCGCAAGCGGGGGTCTACAATGAGCAGTTCTTC. The V call is TRBV7-2, the J call TRBJ2-1, with TRBD2 identical over 8 bases. Germline trimming cut 5 bases from V and 3 bases from J; bases unmatched to any gene: 6. The length of the CDR3 is 15 residues. CDR1 and CDR2 (germline): SGHTA, FQGNSA.

This clonotype was seen more than once but under ten times. In nucleotides, the CDR3 is TGCGCCAGCAGCTTGCGAGGGACGGGCTACGAGCAGTACTTC. Translated: CASSLRGTGYEQYF. The chain joins TRBV5-1 to TRBJ2-7; D may be TRBD1 or TRBD2 (5 bases each). Germline CDR1 and CDR2: SGHRS and YFSETQ. V lost 1 base and J 3 bases, leaving 11 bases between the germline ends. The CDR3 has 14 residues.

This clonotype was found many times. The rearrangement joins TRBV20-1 to TRBJ1-6, with 8 bases lining up with TRBD1. The CDR3 is 14 residues long. With 5 bases clipped from V and 7 bases from J, the junction kept 7 bases outside the gene matches. Germline lookup yields CDR1 DFQATT and CDR2 SNEGSKA (reference sequence). CDR3 coding DNA: TGCAGTGCTCCAACAGGGGGAAGGAATTCACCCCTCCACTTT. Protein: CSAPTGGRNSPLHF.

The chain has TRBV7-6 and TRBJ2-3; TRBD1 aligns across 11 bases. The length of the CDR3 is 15 residues. V was pared by 6 bases and J by 4 bases, with 6 bases of the junction left unmatched. Per the germline V gene, CDR1 is SGHVS and CDR2 is FNYEAQ. The CDR3 sequence is CASSKTGQGADTQYF. For the CDR3, the DNA is TGTGCCAGCAGTAAAACGGGACAGGGGGCAGATACGCAGTATTTT.

V gene TRBV30 combines with J gene TRBJ1-5, with D perhaps matching TRBD1 (5 bases). The CDR3 runs 14 residues. The germline V and J ends were trimmed by 4 bases and 7 bases, with 17 bases remaining between them. Germline CDR1 is GTSNPN and CDR2 is SVGIG (reference sequence). This CDR3 reads CAWNYGAGNQPQHF. DNA of the CDR3: TGTGCCTGGAATTATGGGGCAGGGAACCAGCCCCAGCATTTT.

V gene TRBV9 combines with J gene TRBJ1-6, with D possibly TRBD1 on 5 matching bases. The CDR3 consists of 16 residues. V lost 2 bases to trimming and J lost 0 bases, with 9 bases between them. Germline V lookup: CDR1 SGDLS, CDR2 YYNGEE. DNA of the CDR3: TGTGCCAGCAGCGTCGGGGGGAGCTCCTATAATTCACCCCTCCACTTT. This codes for CASSVGGSSYNSPLHF.

This clonotype has just a few counts. The chain combines TRBV5-1 with TRBJ2-6, with D possibly being TRBD1 (5 bases). This CDR3 region has 15 residues. The V end lost 2 bases, the J end lost 2 bases, and 8 bases lay between the germline ends. The V gene's germline CDR1 is SGHRS and CDR2 YFSETQ. CDR3 protein: CASSLQAAGANVLTF. The CDR3 bases are TGCGCCAGCAGCTTACAGGCCGCTGGGGCCAACGTCCTGACTTTC.

V and J are TRBV20-1 and TRBJ2-3, with TRBD1 identical over 8 bases. The V and J ends lost 8 bases and 1 base, in that order; junction bases with no gene match: 2. The CDR3 runs to 12 residues. CDR1 DFQATT and CDR2 SNEGSKA come from the germline V gene (reference sequence). The CDR3 protein is CSPGGGTDTQYF. In nucleotides, the CDR3 is TGCAGTCCAGGGGGCGGCACAGATACGCAGTATTTT.

This clonotype has a count of ten or more. This chain joins TRBV11-2 and TRBJ2-1, with a tentative D call TRBD2 (5 bases). The CDR3 totals 14 residues. Deletions cut 1 base from V and 8 bases from J, with 12 bases between. Per germline, CDR1 SGHAT and CDR2 FQNNGV. CDR3 loop: CASSLGGALDEQFF. The CDR3 nucleotides are TGTGCCAGCAGCTTAGGGGGAGCCCTCGATGAGCAGTTCTTC.

In this sample, this clonotype turned up many times. The chain is built from TRBV7-9 and TRBJ2-2, with D uncertain. The germline V gene has CDR1 SEHNR and CDR2 FQNEAQ (reference sequence). The CDR3 is 15 residues long. The V end lost 5 bases, the J end lost 4 bases, and 14 bases lay between the germline ends. The CDR3 region has the DNA TGTGCCAGCAGCGCTCTCTCCTGGGCCACCGGGGAGCTGTTTTTT. Protein: CASSALSWATGELFF.

A few counts support this clonotype. The chain links TRBV18 to TRBJ1-2, with D perhaps matching TRBD1 (6 bases). Germline loops: CDR1 KGHSH, CDR2 LQKENI. The V end lost 3 bases, the J end lost 7 bases, and 15 bases lay between the germline ends. The CDR3 extends over 14 amino acids. The CDR3 DNA follows: TGTGCCAGCTCACCCCCACAGGGATTCACTGGCTACACCTTC. As protein: CASSPPQGFTGYTF.

This clonotype was detected a few times. V is TRBV11-2 and J is TRBJ1-1; a possible D gene is TRBD1 (5 bases). Per the germline V gene, CDR1 is SGHAT and CDR2 is FQNNGV. V lost 0 bases and J 7 bases, leaving 15 bases between the germline ends. This CDR3 has 15 residues. The CDR3 reads CASSLDQLPRVEAFF. DNA for the CDR3: TGTGCCAGCAGCTTAGATCAGCTACCCAGGGTTGAAGCTTTCTTT.

This clonotype was counted between two and nine times. The V gene is TRBV4-2, the J gene TRBJ2-6; TRBD1 matches 10 bases. The CDR3 loop spans 20 amino acids. With V trimmed by 5 bases and J by 0 bases, 13 bases remained unmatched. Germline V lookup: CDR1 LGHNA, CDR2 YNFKEQ. CDR3 sequence reads: CASSYDQGQGVISGANVLTF. The CDR3 DNA reads as TGTGCCAGCAGCTACGACCAAGGACAGGGGGTAATCTCTGGGGCCAACGTCCTGACTTTC.

This clonotype was seen at least ten times. The V gene is TRBV7-7, the J gene TRBJ2-5; no clear D gene. Looked up from germline, CDR1 is SSHAT and CDR2 is FNYEAQ (reference sequence). This CDR3 spans 15 amino acids. Trimming took off 1 base at V and 3 bases at J, with 12 bases between the two ends. The CDR3 DNA reads TGTGCCAGCAGCTTAGGAGTCACGCCGAAAGAGACCCAGTACTTC. It specifies CASSLGVTPKETQYF. The full variable domain, with the rest looked up from reference TRBV7-7 and TRBJ2-5, is GAGVSQSPRYKVTKRGQDVTLRCDPISSHATLYWYQQALGQGPEFLTYFNYEAQPDKSGLPSDRFSAERPEGSISTLTIQRTEQRDSAMYRCASSLGVTPKETQYFGPGTRLLVL.

The rearrangement uses TRBV6-6 and TRBJ2-1; 7 nucleotides match TRBD1. The CDR3 consists of 16 residues. The trim removed 6 bases at V and 9 bases at J, leaving 17 bases unmatched. Germline-derived CDR1 and CDR2 are MNHNY and SVGAGI (reference sequence). CDR3 amino acids: CASSPRTGLRLSEQFF. The CDR3 DNA reads as TGTGCCAGCAGCCCCCGGACAGGCCTCCGACTGAGTGAGCAGTTCTTC.

The V gene is TRBV6-1, the J gene TRBJ1-1; maybe TRBD1 (6 bases). Germline V lookup: CDR1 MNHNS, CDR2 SASEGT. The CDR3 is 15 residues long. Trimming stripped 8 bases from V and 4 bases from J, with 20 bases between. CDR3 in amino acids: CASGRTGGSSTEAFF. DNA for the CDR3: TGTGCCAGCGGTCGAACGGGGGGCTCGAGCACTGAAGCTTTCTTT.

The V and J genes are TRBV4-3 and TRBJ1-1, with 9 bases that match TRBD1. Losses at the gene ends were 3 bases for V and 1 base for J; bases not matched to a gene: 12. This CDR3 has 18 amino acids. Per the germline V gene, CDR1 is LGHNA and CDR2 is YSLEER. The CDR3 sequence: CASSQASFPGQGNTEAFF. DNA for the CDR3: TGCGCCAGCAGCCAGGCCTCCTTTCCGGGACAGGGGAACACTGAAGCTTTCTTT.

The J gene is TRBJ2-3, the V gene TRBV7-2, with D tentatively TRBD1 (6 bases). The CDR3 has 14 residues. CDR1 and CDR2 (germline): SGHTA, FQGNSA. With 1 base removed from V and 5 bases from J, the gap between germline ends came to 10 bases. CDR3 coding DNA: TGTGCCAGCAGCTTAGGGGGGCCCGGAGATACGCAGTATTTT. Its protein product is CASSLGGPGDTQYF.

Only a few counts were recorded for this clonotype. The rearrangement uses TRBV9 and TRBJ1-3; D call uncertain. CDR1 is SGDLS, CDR2 YYNGEE, per germline. Trimming took off 3 bases at V and 0 bases at J, with 10 bases between the two ends. This CDR3 has 15 residues. The CDR3 nucleotides read TGTGCCAGCAGCGGCCTCCACGGCTCTGGAAACACCATATATTTT. It translates to CASSGLHGSGNTIYF. Full variable domain (remainder filled in from reference TRBV9 and TRBJ1-3): DSGVTQTPKHLITATGQRVTLRCSPRSGDLSVYWYQQSLDQGLQFLIQYYNGEERAKGNILERFSAQQFPDLHSELNLSSLELGDSALYFCASSGLHGSGNTIYFGEGSWLTVV.

This clonotype has a handful of counts. This chain connects TRBV12-3 or TRBV12-4 to TRBJ2-3; D is undetermined. V dropped 3 bases and J dropped 10 bases, with 14 bases sitting between them. CDR3 length: 13 residues. The CDR3 DNA reads as TGTGCCAGCAGTTTCCCATGGGAAAATGCGCAGTATTTT. The encoded protein is CASSFPWENAQYF.